This T cell receptor beta chain was sequenced in a study of blood T cell repertoires in COVID-19. Study as a whole: PBMCs, B-cell-depleted T cells, or T cells were the source of the cDNA or gDNA that made up the material.

The germline CDR1 and CDR2 sequences are SNHLY and FYNNEI. Losses at the gene ends were 5 bases for V and 0 bases for J; bases not matched to a gene: 6. The CDR3 covers 17 residues. This clone was counted a few times. Other DNA sequences from this sample encode an identical CDR3 as well. Generated by immunoSEQ multiplex PCR, the TCRdb table keeps only in-frame clones and is missing some. The sample includes about 120,000 clones, about 89% of them seen just once. V usage is TRBV2 and J usage is TRBJ1-5; 11 positions match TRBD1. Sequencing input: peripheral blood. The sequence was collected from an older woman with acute or convalescent COVID-19. CDR3 nucleotide sequence: TGTGCCAGCAGTCGGACAGGGGGCGATCTTAGCAATCAGCCCCAGCATTTT. As protein: CASSRTGGDLSNQPQHF.